The 19 T cell receptor beta chains presented below share a single source sample, sequenced in a study of blood T cells in healthy people across ages. Next came a second PCR, run for about 7 to 12 cycles, which used a sample-barcoded 5' primer along with a J-beta primer mix. Using its own MiXCR run on the 5' RACE reads, TCRdb lists one record per CDR3 protein. The sample holds about 730,000 distinct CDR3 sequences, more than 40% seen once. Specimen: blood. Receptor source: a woman aged 55-75 years in good health.

The sample holds a few counts of this clonotype. The chain employs TRBV4-1 and TRBJ2-3; 10 positions agree with TRBD2. Germline V CDR1 and CDR2: MGHRA, YSYEKL. Germline trimming cut 1 base from V and 1 base from J; bases unmatched to any gene: 2. The CDR3 contains 16 residues. The CDR3 DNA sequence: TGCGCCAGCAGCCAAGCTCTAGCGGGAGGCACAGATACGCAGTATTTT. This codes for CASSQALAGGTDTQYF.

On this clonotype itself: One end of the junction varies from germline; a read error may be responsible. The rearrangement joins TRBV27 to TRBJ1-4; TRBD1 matches 7 bases. This CDR3 has 17 residues. The germline gives CDR1 MNHEY, CDR2 SMNVEV (reference sequence). CDR3 in DNA: TGTGCCAGCAGTCAAACCTGGGACAGCCGAACTAAGGAAAAACTGTTTTTT. It codes for CASSQTWDSRTKEKLFF. The whole variable domain, remainder taken from reference TRBV27 and TRBJ1-4, is EAQVTQNPRYLITVTGKKLTVTCSQNMNHEYMSWYRQDPGLGLRQIYYSMNVEVTDKGDVPEGYKVSRKEKRNFPLILESPSPNQTSLYFCASSQTWDSRTKEKLFFGSGTQLSVL.

This clonotype was counted a few times. The rearrangement uses TRBV5-1 and TRBJ2-3; perhaps TRBD1 as D (6 bases). V lost 2 bases and J lost 0, with 13 bases in between. The germline V gene encodes CDR1 SGHRS and CDR2 YFSETQ. The CDR3 covers 16 residues. The CDR3 protein is CASSLGQPPSTDTQYF. DNA for the CDR3: TGCGCCAGCAGCTTAGGACAGCCCCCTAGCACAGATACGCAGTATTTT.

The chain is built from TRBV9 and TRBJ2-3, with D unresolved. The CDR3 loop spans 13 amino acids. Germline loops: CDR1 SGDLS, CDR2 YYNGEE. V was shortened by 3 bases and J by 2 bases, with 7 bases between the two germline ends. CDR3 protein: CASSAGDTDTQYF. In DNA form, the CDR3 reads TGTGCCAGCAGCGCTGGCGACACAGATACGCAGTATTTT.

The gene calls are TRBV6-5 and TRBJ2-1; 9 nucleotides line up with TRBD1. V lost 4 bases, J lost 12 bases, and 10 bases stayed unmatched. The CDR3 runs 14 residues. CDR1 and CDR2 (germline): MNHEY, SVGAGI. The CDR3 DNA reads TGTGCCAGCAGTTCCGGAGACAGGGGGAGAATGCAGTTCTTC. Translation: CASSSGDRGRMQFF.

Remarks on this clonotype: A junction end diverges from the germline sequence, so it may reflect a read error. This sequence joins TRBV12-3 or TRBV12-4 and TRBJ1-1; no clear D gene. The CDR3 is 15 residues long. For the CDR3, the DNA is TGTGCCGGCAGTTGGCGCGGGGAAATGAACACTGAAGCTTTCTTT. This translates into CAGSWRGEMNTEAFF.

V gene TRBV9 combines with J gene TRBJ2-2; 12 bases are shared with TRBD2. Losses at the gene ends were 2 bases for V and 1 base for J; bases not matched to a gene: 3. The CDR3 length is 17 residues. Germline CDR1 is SGDLS and CDR2 is YYNGEE. The CDR3 reads CASSVTSGGQNTGELFF. CDR3 nucleotide sequence: TGTGCCAGCAGCGTCACTAGCGGGGGGCAGAACACCGGGGAGCTGTTTTTT.

The chain is built from TRBV7-2 and TRBJ1-3; D might be TRBD1 (6 bases). This CDR3 region has 14 residues. Germline CDR1 SGHTA, CDR2 FQGNSA. The V end was cut by 5 bases, the J end by 3 bases, with 11 bases between. The CDR3 DNA reads as TGTGCCAGCAGCGTCCTCAGGGGTGGAAACACCATATATTTT. Amino acid sequence: CASSVLRGGNTIYF.

The gene calls are TRBV5-1 and TRBJ1-5; TRBD1 agrees at 9 bases. The germline V gene has CDR1 SGHRS and CDR2 YFSETQ. V dropped 4 bases and J dropped 3; count of bases not matched to a gene: 5. CDR3 size: 15 residues. The CDR3 nucleotides are TGCGCCAGCAGCCAGGGGACAGGGATCAATCAGCCCCAGCATTTT. It translates to CASSQGTGINQPQHF. Drawing the rest from reference TRBV5-1 and TRBJ1-5, the complete variable domain is KAGVTQTPRYLIKTRGQQVTLSCSPISGHRSVSWYQQTPGQGLQFLFEYFSETQRNKGNFPGRFSGRQFSNSRSEMNVSTLELGDSALYLCASSQGTGINQPQHFGDGTRLSIL.

V is TRBV28 and J is TRBJ1-5, with D perhaps matching TRBD1 (5 bases). CDR1 and CDR2 (germline): MDHEN, SYDVKM. V was trimmed by 6 bases and J by 6 bases, leaving 15 bases between them. The CDR3 contains 14 residues. This CDR3 is CASRTFTQGQPQHF. The DNA for the CDR3 is TGTGCCAGCAGAACTTTCACGCAGGGTCAGCCCCAGCATTTT. Variable domain in full (rest from reference TRBV28 and TRBJ1-5): DVKVTQSSRYLVKRTGEKVFLECVQDMDHENMFWYRQDPGLGLRLIYFSYDVKMKEKGDIPEGYSVSREKKERFSLILESASTNQTSMYLCASRTFTQGQPQHFGDGTRLSIL.

Many counts were recorded for this clonotype. The chain is built from TRBV9 and TRBJ2-5, with 7 bases identical to TRBD2. The CDR3 consists of 15 residues. Per germline, CDR1 SGDLS and CDR2 YYNGEE. Trimming at V came to 4 bases and at J to 7 bases, leaving 13 bases not matched to a gene. The CDR3 sequence: CASSQWAGATGTQYF. The CDR3 DNA follows: TGTGCCAGCAGCCAGTGGGCGGGAGCTACAGGGACCCAGTACTTC. The whole variable domain, filled in from reference TRBV9 and TRBJ2-5, reads DSGVTQTPKHLITATGQRVTLRCSPRSGDLSVYWYQQSLDQGLQFLIQYYNGEERAKGNILERFSAQQFPDLHSELNLSSLELGDSALYFCASSQWAGATGTQYFGPGTRLLVL.

This chain uses TRBV18 with TRBJ2-5; the D gene is possibly TRBD2 (5 bases). Per germline, CDR1 KGHSH and CDR2 LQKENI. The length of the CDR3 is 15 residues. Trimming cost V 5 bases and J 2 bases, with 15 bases left between them. The CDR3 DNA reads TGTGCCAGCTCATCGAAGCGGTCGCATCAAGAGACCCAGTACTTC. Protein product: CASSSKRSHQETQYF.

CDR3 loop: CASSSTPEGNTEAFF. In DNA form, the CDR3 reads TGTGCCAGCAGCTCTACTCCGGAGGGGAACACTGAAGCTTTCTTT. The V gene is TRBV7-3, the J gene TRBJ1-1; no definite D call. The germline CDR1 and CDR2 sequences are SGHTA and FQGTGA. V was shortened by 4 bases and J by 1 base, with 13 bases between the two germline ends. The CDR3 totals 15 residues.

This clonotype was detected ten times or more. The chain uses TRBV20-1 and TRBJ2-6; D is unresolved. This CDR3 has 14 amino acids. The V and J ends lost 7 bases and 0 bases respectively, with 10 bases between them. CDR1 is DFQATT and CDR2 is SNEGSKA in the germline V gene (reference sequence). The CDR3: CSVEDGSGANVLTF. CDR3 DNA: TGCAGTGTTGAGGACGGCTCTGGGGCCAACGTCCTGACTTTC.

This clonotype has at least ten counts. The V gene is TRBV29-1, the J gene TRBJ2-1, with D possibly TRBD2 on 6 matching bases. CDR1 is SQVTM, CDR2 ANQGSEA, per germline. V was pared by 0 bases and J by 10 bases, with 19 bases between. The CDR3 has 15 amino acids. The CDR3 DNA reads TGCAGCGTTGAAGATCGGGGTAGCGGCCGCACGGAGCAGTTCTTC. Protein product: CSVEDRGSGRTEQFF.

About this clonotype itself: A much more abundant neighbour one base away suggests this may be a read error. V and J are TRBV7-2 and TRBJ2-7, with 7 bases identical to TRBD2. V trimming: 5 bases; J trimming: 5 bases; junction bases outside the gene matches: 15. This CDR3 spans 16 amino acids. Per the germline V gene, CDR1 is SGHTA and CDR2 is FQGNSA. This CDR3 is CASSRGLGRGVDEQYF. CDR3 sequence (DNA): TGTGCCAGCAGCCGAGGATTGGGACGGGGGGTTGACGAGCAGTACTTC. The full variable domain, its missing parts supplied by reference TRBV7-2 and TRBJ2-7, is GAGVSQSPSNKVTEKGKDVELRCDPISGHTALYWYRQSLGQGLEFLIYFQGNSAPDKSGLPSDRFSAERTGGSVSTLTIQRTQQEDSAVYLCASSRGLGRGVDEQYFGPGTRLTVT.

The chain uses TRBV6-1 and TRBJ1-2; D unresolved. The CDR3 loop spans 11 amino acids. CDR1 and CDR2 from the germline V gene are MNHNS and SASEGT. Trimming removed 7 bases at V and 5 bases at J, with 8 bases between. CDR3 protein: CASTEWYGYTF. The CDR3, as DNA: TGTGCCAGCACCGAATGGTATGGCTACACCTTC.

This clonotype was seen just once. The CDR3 DNA is TGTGCCAGCTCGACTTCAACTTACAATGAGCAGTTCTTC. Amino acids: CASSTSTYNEQFF. The chain employs TRBV6-5 and TRBJ2-1; D gene uncertain. This CDR3 contains 13 residues. The germline V and J ends were trimmed by 8 bases and 4 bases, with 12 bases remaining between them. Germline V gives CDR1 MNHEY, CDR2 SVGAGI.

This chain joins TRBV9 and TRBJ2-7; maybe TRBD1 (6 bases). The germline V gene encodes CDR1 SGDLS and CDR2 YYNGEE. The germline V and J ends were trimmed by 3 bases and 7 bases, with 23 bases remaining between them. CDR3 length: 16 residues. CDR3 nucleotide sequence: TGTGCCAGCAGCGGCCGCAGGGGATTTACCTACAATGAGCAGTACTTC. This codes for CASSGRRGFTYNEQYF.